Each of the 14 T cell receptor beta chains below was sequenced from the same sample in a study of blood T cell repertoires in COVID-19. TCRdb keeps only in-frame clones here, not all; method: immunoSEQ multiplex PCR. In the table there are 200,000 to 250,000 clones, roughly 82% of which are singletons. The specimen sequenced was peripheral blood. The receptor set was obtained from a woman of 80 years or more with active or convalescent COVID-19.

This chain uses TRBV10-3 with TRBJ1-1; 7 positions match TRBD1. J was trimmed by 1 base and V by 10 bases; bases with no gene match: 3. There are 12 residues in the CDR3. In germline, CDR1 is ENHRY, CDR2 SYGVKD. CDR3: CATGTANTEAFF. The CDR3 DNA follows: TGTGCCACCGGGACAGCGAACACTGAAGCTTTCTTT.

This clone was observed once. CDR3: CASSSNAGGAGETQYF. The CDR3 nucleotides are TGTGCCAGCAGCAGTAACGCCGGGGGGGCCGGAGAGACCCAGTACTTC. The chain recombines TRBV7-8 with TRBJ2-5, with 8 bases lining up with TRBD2. Trimming removed 5 bases from V and 4 bases from J; junction bases left unmatched: 12. Germline loops: CDR1 SGHVS, CDR2 FQNEAQ. The CDR3 length is 16 residues. Drawing the rest from reference TRBV7-8 and TRBJ2-5, the complete variable domain is GAGVSQSPRYKVAKRGQDVALRCDPISGHVSLFWYQQALGQGPEFLTYFQNEAQLDKSGLPSDRFFAERPEGSVSTLKIQRTQQEDSAVYLCASSSNAGGAGETQYFGPGTRLLVL.

The rearrangement joins TRBV7-8 to TRBJ1-4; 8 bases map to TRBD1. This CDR3 region has 14 residues. Germline lookup yields CDR1 SGHVS and CDR2 FQNEAQ. Unmatched junction bases numbered 7, after V lost 5 bases and J lost 8 bases. The CDR3 here is CASSPDRGDEKLFF. CDR3 bases: TGTGCCAGCAGCCCCGACAGGGGCGACGAAAAACTGTTTTTT.

The CDR3 sequence is CASSLGGGNTGELFF. The CDR3, as DNA: TGTGCCAGCAGTTTAGGTGGAGGGAACACCGGGGAGCTGTTTTTT. The chain uses TRBV28 and TRBJ2-2; D might be TRBD2 (5 bases). Trimming took 2 bases from V and 1 from J, leaving 8 bases between them. The CDR3 runs to 15 residues. Germline CDR1 MDHEN, CDR2 SYDVKM.

The V and J genes are TRBV5-4 and TRBJ1-1; 9 positions match TRBD1. Germline V gene lookup returns CDR1 SGHNT and CDR2 YYREEE (reference sequence). V was pared by 7 bases and J by 3 bases, with 4 bases of the junction left unmatched. CDR3 length: 13 amino acids. The CDR3 region is CASRRQGDTEAFF. DNA for the CDR3: TGTGCCAGCCGTCGACAGGGGGACACTGAAGCTTTCTTT.

The V gene is TRBV6-1, the J gene TRBJ1-5, with 8 bases matching TRBD1. J lost 10 bases, V lost 8 bases, and 7 bases had no gene match. The CDR3 is made up of 12 amino acids. Germline assignment: CDR1 MNHNS and CDR2 SASEGT. CDR3 DNA sequence: TGTGCCAGCCAGGCAGGGGGCGGCCCCCAGCATTTT. Protein sequence: CASQAGGGPQHF.

The genes are TRBV12-3 or TRBV12-4 and TRBJ1-1, with 7 bases that match TRBD1. This CDR3 contains 13 residues. V shed 4 bases, J shed 11 bases, and the junction held 10 bases outside the gene matches. The CDR3 loop is CASSSFPGTDAFF. The CDR3 nucleotides read TGTGCCAGCAGTTCCTTCCCCGGGACAGACGCTTTCTTT.

This clone was seen just once. The chain employs TRBV6-1 and TRBJ1-3; tentative D call: TRBD1 (5 bases). The V gene's germline CDR1 is MNHNS and CDR2 SASEGT. Trimming removed 4 bases from V and 1 base from J, with 14 bases in between. The CDR3 runs to 16 residues. DNA of the CDR3: TGTGCCAGCAGTGTGGCCAGGGCAGCATCTGGAAACACCATATATTTT. As protein: CASSVARAASGNTIYF.

This rearrangement joins TRBV10-3 to TRBJ2-2; TRBD2 aligns across 13 bases. V gave up 6 bases and J gave up 7 bases; unmatched junction bases: 8. Germline V gene lookup returns CDR1 ENHRY and CDR2 SYGVKD. The CDR3 is 16 amino acids. CDR3 DNA: TGTGCCATCAGGCGGACTAGCGGGGGTAGTGGCGGGGAGCTGTTTTTT. Encoded protein: CAIRRTSGGSGGELFF.

This sequence joins TRBV7-2 and TRBJ1-1; no clear D gene. This CDR3 is 14 amino acids long. Germline assignment: CDR1 SGHTA and CDR2 FQGNSA. V lost 5 bases and J 0 bases, leaving 10 bases between the germline ends. The chain's CDR3 is CASSPRVVNTEAFF. In DNA form, the CDR3 reads TGTGCCAGCAGCCCGCGTGTAGTGAACACTGAAGCTTTCTTT.

The genes are TRBV27 and TRBJ1-5; possibly TRBD1 for D (5 bases). This CDR3 is 12 amino acids long. Germline CDR1 reads MNHEY; CDR2 reads SMNVEV (reference sequence). V lost 1 base and J 7 bases, leaving 5 bases between the germline ends. The CDR3 here is CASSLWGQPQHF. The CDR3 DNA reads TGTGCCAGCAGTTTATGGGGCCAGCCCCAGCATTTT.

The J gene is TRBJ2-1, the V gene TRBV24-1, with 9 bases fitting TRBD2. CDR3 size: 16 residues. CDR1 KGHDR and CDR2 SFDVKD come from the germline V gene. V shed 3 bases and J 0 bases; nucleotides not matched to a gene: 2. CDR3 sequence (DNA): TGTGCCACCAGTGATAATAGCGGGAGCTCCTACAATGAGCAGTTCTTC. Translation: CATSDNSGSSYNEQFF.

Comment on this clone: The same CDR3 also results from other DNA sequences found in this sample. The chain is built from TRBV18 and TRBJ1-1; D remains ambiguous. CDR1 and CDR2 from the germline V gene are KGHSH and LQKENI. V was clipped by 2 bases and J by 5 bases, with 9 bases between them. There are 13 residues in the CDR3. The CDR3 protein is CASSPSGGTEAFF. The CDR3 nucleotides read TGTGCCAGCTCACCATCGGGAGGGACTGAAGCTTTCTTT.

This clone turned up a few times. The same CDR3 arises from other DNA sequences in this sample as well. J is TRBJ1-1 and V is TRBV2; tentative D call: TRBD1 (5 bases). Trimming cost V 7 bases and J 4 bases, with 16 bases left between them. Germline CDR1 reads SNHLY; CDR2 reads FYNNEI. The CDR3 loop spans 14 amino acids. CDR3 region: CASNQGLASTEAFF. The CDR3 DNA sequence: TGTGCCAGCAACCAGGGATTGGCGAGCACTGAAGCTTTCTTT.